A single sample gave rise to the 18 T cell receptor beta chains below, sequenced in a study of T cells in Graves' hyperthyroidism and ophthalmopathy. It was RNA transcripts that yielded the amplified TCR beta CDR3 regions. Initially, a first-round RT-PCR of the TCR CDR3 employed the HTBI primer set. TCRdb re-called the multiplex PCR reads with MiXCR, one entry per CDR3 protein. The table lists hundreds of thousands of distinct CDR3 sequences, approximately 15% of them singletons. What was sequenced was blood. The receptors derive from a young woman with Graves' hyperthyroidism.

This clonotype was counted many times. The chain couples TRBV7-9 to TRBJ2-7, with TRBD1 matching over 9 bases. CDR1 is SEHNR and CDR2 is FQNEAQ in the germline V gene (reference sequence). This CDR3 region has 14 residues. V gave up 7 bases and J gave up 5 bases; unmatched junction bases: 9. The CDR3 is CASNRDRENHEQYF. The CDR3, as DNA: TGTGCCAGCAATCGGGACAGGGAAAATCACGAGCAGTACTTC.

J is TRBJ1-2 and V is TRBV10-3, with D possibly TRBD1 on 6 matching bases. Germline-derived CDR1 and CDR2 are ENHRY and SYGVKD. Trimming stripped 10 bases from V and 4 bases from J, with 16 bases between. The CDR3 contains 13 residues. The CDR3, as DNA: TGTGCCACCCACGGACAGCTACTCTATGGCTACACCTTC. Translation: CATHGQLLYGYTF.

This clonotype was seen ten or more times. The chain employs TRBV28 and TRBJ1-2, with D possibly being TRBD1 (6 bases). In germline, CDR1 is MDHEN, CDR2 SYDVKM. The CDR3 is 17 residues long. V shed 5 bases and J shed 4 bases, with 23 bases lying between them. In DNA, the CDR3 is TGTGCCAGCAGTGTACTACCCGGGACACCTCTCGGCTATGGCTACACCTTC. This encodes CASSVLPGTPLGYGYTF.

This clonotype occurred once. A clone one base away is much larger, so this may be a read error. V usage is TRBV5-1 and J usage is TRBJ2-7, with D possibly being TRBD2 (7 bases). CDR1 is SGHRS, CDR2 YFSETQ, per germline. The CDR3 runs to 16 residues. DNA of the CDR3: TGCGCCAACAGCTTGGGGGGGCTTGCGGGTACCTACGAGCAGTACTTC. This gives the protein CANSLGGLAGTYEQYF.

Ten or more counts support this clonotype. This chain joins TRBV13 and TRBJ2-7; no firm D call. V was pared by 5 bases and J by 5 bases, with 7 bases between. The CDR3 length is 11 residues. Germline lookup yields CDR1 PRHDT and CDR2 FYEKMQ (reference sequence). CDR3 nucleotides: TGTGCCAGCAGCCGACGGAACGAGCAGTACTTC. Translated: CASSRRNEQYF.

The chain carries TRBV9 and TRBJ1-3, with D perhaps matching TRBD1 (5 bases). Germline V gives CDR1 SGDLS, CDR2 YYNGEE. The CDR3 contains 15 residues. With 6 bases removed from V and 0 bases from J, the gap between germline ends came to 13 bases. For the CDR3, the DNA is TGTGCCAGCACCGGCGGACACACCTCTGGAAACACCATATATTTT. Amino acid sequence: CASTGGHTSGNTIYF. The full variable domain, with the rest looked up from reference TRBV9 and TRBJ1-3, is DSGVTQTPKHLITATGQRVTLRCSPRSGDLSVYWYQQSLDQGLQFLIQYYNGEERAKGNILERFSAQQFPDLHSELNLSSLELGDSALYFCASTGGHTSGNTIYFGEGSWLTVV.

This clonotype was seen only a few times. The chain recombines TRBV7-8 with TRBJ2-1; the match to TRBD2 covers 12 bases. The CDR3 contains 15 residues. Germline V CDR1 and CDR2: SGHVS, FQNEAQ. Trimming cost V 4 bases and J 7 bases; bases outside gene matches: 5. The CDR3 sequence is CASSSSGRAVNEQFF. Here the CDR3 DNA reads TGTGCCAGCAGCTCTAGCGGGAGGGCCGTAAATGAGCAGTTCTTC.

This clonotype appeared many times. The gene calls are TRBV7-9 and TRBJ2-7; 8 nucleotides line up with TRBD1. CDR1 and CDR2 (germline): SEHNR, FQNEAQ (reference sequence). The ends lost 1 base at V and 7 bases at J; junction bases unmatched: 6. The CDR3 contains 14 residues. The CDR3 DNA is TGTGCCAGCAGCTTAGTGGACAGGGAATCGGAGCAGTACTTC. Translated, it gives CASSLVDRESEQYF.

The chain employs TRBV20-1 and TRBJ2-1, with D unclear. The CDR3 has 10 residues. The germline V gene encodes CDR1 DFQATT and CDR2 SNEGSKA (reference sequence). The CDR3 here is CRPSYNEQFF. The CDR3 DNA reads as TGCAGGCCATCCTACAATGAGCAGTTCTTC.

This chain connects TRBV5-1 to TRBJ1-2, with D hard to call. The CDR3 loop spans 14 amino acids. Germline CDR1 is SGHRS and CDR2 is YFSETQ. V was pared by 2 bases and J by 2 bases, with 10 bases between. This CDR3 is CASSFWTDNYGYTF. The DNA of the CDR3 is TGCGCCAGCAGCTTCTGGACGGACAACTATGGCTACACCTTC.

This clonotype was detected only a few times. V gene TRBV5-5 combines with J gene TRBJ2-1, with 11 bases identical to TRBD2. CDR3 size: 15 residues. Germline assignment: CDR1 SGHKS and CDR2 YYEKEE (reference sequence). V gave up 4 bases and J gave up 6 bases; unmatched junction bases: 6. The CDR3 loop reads CASSVAGGLFNEQFF. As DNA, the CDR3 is TGTGCCAGCAGCGTAGCGGGAGGGCTATTCAATGAGCAGTTCTTC.

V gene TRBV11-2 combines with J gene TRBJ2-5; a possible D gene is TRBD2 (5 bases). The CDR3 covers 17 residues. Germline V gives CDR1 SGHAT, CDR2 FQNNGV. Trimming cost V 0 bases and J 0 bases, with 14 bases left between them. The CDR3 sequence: CASSLEARWENQETQYF. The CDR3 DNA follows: TGTGCCAGCAGCTTAGAGGCTAGATGGGAGAACCAAGAGACCCAGTACTTC.

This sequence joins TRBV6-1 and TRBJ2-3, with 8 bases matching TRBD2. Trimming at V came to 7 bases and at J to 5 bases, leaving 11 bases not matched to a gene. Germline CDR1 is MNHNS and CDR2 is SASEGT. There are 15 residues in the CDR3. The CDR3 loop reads CASKAGVVFGDTQYF. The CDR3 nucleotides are TGTGCCAGCAAAGCGGGGGTGGTGTTTGGAGATACGCAGTATTTT.

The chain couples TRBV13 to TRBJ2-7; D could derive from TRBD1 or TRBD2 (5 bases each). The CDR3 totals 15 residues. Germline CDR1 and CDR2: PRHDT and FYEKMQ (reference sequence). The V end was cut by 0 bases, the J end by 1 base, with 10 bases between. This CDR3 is CASSLGRDGSYEQYF. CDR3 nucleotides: TGTGCCAGCAGCTTAGGCCGGGACGGGTCCTACGAGCAGTACTTC.

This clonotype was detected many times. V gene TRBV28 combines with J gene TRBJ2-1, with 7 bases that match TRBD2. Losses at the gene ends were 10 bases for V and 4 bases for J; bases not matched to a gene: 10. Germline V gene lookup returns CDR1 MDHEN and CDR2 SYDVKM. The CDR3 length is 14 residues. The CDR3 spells CAIGFSGKYNEQFF. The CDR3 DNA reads TGTGCCATTGGATTCAGCGGGAAGTACAATGAGCAGTTCTTC.

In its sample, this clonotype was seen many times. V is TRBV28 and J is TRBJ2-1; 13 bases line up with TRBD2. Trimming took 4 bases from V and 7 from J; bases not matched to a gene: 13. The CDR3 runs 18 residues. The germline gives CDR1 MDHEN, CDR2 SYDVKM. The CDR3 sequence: CASSSDPLWTSGSNEQFF. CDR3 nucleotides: TGTGCCAGCAGTTCCGATCCCCTTTGGACTAGCGGGAGTAATGAGCAGTTCTTC.

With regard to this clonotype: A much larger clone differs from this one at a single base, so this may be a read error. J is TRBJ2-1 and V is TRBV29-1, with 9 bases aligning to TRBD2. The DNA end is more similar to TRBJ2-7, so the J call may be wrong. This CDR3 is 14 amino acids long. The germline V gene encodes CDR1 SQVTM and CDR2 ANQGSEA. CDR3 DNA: TGCAGCGTTGCAGAGCGGGAGGCCTACAATGAGCAGTACTTC. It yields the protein CSVAEREAYNEQYF.

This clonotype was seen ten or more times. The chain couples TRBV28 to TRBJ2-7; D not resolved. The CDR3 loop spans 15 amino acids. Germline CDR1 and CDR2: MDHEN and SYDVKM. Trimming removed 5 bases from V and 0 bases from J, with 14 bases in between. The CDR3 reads CASSPRRSSSYEQYF. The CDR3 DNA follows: TGTGCCAGCAGTCCCCGGCGGAGCTCCTCCTACGAGCAGTACTTC.